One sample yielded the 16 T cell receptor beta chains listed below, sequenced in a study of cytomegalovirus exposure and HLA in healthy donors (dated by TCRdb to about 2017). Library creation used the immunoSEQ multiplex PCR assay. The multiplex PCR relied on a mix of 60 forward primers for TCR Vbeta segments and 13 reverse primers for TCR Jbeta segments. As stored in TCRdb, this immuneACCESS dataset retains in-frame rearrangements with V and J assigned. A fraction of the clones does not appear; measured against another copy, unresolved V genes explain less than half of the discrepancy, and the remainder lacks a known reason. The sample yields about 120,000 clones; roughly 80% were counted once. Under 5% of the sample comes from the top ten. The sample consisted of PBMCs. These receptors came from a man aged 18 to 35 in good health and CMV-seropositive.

CDR3 DNA: TGTGCCAGCAGCCCAGAGAGTAGGGGGCGTGGCTATGGCTACACCTTC. Amino acids: CASSPESRGRGYGYTF. The V gene is TRBV27, the J gene TRBJ1-2; 7 bases line up with TRBD1. The germline gives CDR1 MNHEY, CDR2 SMNVEV (reference sequence). The CDR3 has 16 residues. V lost 6 bases and J lost 4; bases outside the gene matches: 14.

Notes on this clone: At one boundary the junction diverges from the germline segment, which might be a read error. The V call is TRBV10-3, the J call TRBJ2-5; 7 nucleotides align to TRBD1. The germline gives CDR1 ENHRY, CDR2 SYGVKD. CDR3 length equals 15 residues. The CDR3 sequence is CASSEGTGTVETQYF. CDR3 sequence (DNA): TGTGCCAGCAGTGAGGGAACCGGGACAGTGGAGACCCAGTACTTC.

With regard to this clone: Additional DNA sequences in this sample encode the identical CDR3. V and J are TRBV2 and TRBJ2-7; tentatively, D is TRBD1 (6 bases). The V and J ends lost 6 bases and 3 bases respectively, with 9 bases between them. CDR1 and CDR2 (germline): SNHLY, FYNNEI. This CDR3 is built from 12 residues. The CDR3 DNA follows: TGTGCCAGCAGGGGACAAAACTACGAGCAGTACTTC. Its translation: CASRGQNYEQYF. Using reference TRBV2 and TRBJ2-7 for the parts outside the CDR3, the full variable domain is EPEVTQTPSHQVTQMGQEVILRCVPISNHLYFYWYRQILGQKVEFLVSFYNNEISEKSEIFDDQFSVERPDGSNFTLKIRSTKLEDSAMYFCASRGQNYEQYFGPGTRLTVT.

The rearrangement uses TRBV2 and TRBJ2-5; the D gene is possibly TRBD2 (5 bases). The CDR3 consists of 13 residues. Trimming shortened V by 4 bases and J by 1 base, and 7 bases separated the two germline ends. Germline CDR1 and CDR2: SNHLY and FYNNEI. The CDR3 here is CASSVEVQETQYF. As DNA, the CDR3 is TGTGCCAGCAGTGTGGAGGTCCAAGAGACCCAGTACTTC.

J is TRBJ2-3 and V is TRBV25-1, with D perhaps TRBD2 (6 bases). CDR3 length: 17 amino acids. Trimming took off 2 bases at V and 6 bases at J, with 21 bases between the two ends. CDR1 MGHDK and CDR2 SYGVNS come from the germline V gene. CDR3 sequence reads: CASSEGLLGAGLDTQYF. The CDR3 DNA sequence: TGTGCCAGCAGTGAAGGTCTGTTGGGTGCGGGATTGGATACGCAGTATTTT.

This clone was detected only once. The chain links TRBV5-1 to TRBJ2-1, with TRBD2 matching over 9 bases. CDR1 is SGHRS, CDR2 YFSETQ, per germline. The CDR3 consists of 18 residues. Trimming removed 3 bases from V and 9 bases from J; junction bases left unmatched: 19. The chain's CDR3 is CASSSTIDGSGSGSEQFF. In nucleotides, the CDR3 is TGCGCCAGCAGCTCTACCATCGATGGTAGCGGGAGCGGTAGTGAGCAGTTCTTC.

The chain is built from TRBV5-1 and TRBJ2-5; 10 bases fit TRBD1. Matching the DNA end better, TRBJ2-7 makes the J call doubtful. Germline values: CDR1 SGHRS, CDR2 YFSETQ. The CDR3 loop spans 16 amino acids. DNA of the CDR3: TGCGCCAGCAGCTTGGAGCAGACAGGGGGCTCGTACGAGCAGTACTTC. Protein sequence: CASSLEQTGGSYEQYF.

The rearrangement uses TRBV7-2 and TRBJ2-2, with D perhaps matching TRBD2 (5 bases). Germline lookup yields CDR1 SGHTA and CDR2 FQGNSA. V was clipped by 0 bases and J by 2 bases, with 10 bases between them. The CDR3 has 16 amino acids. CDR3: CASSLAPRGNTGELFF. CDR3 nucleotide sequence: TGTGCCAGCAGCTTAGCTCCTCGGGGAAACACCGGGGAGCTGTTTTTT.

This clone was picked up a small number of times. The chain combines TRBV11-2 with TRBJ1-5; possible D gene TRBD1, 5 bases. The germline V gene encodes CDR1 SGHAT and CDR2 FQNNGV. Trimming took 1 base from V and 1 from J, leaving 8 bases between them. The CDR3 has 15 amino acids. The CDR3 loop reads CASSLGAGSNQPQHF. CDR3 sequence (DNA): TGTGCCAGCAGCTTAGGGGCAGGGAGCAATCAGCCCCAGCATTTT.

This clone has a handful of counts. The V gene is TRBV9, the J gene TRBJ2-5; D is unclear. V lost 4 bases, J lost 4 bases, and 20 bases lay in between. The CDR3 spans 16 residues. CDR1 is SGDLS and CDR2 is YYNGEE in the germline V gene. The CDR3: CASSPSSTYSTETQYF. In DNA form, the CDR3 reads TGTGCCAGCAGCCCTAGTAGTACATACTCCACAGAGACCCAGTACTTC.

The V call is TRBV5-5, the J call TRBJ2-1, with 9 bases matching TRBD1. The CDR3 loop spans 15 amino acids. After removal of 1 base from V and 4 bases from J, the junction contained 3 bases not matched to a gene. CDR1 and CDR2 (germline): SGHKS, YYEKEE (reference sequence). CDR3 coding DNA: TGTGCCAGCAGCTTGACGGGACAGGGATACAATGAGCAGTTCTTC. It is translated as CASSLTGQGYNEQFF.

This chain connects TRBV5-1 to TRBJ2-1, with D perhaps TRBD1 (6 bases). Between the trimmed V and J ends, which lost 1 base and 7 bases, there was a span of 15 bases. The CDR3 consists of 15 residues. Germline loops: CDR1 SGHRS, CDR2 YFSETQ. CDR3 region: CASSLSQGNGNEQFF. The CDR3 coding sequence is TGCGCCAGCAGCTTGTCACAGGGCAATGGAAATGAGCAGTTCTTC.

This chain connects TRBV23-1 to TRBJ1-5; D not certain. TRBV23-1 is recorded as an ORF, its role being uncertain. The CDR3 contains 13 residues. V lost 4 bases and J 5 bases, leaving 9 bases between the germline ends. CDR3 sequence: CASSPDTHQPQHF. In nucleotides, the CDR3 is TGCGCCAGCAGTCCCGACACCCATCAGCCCCAGCATTTT.

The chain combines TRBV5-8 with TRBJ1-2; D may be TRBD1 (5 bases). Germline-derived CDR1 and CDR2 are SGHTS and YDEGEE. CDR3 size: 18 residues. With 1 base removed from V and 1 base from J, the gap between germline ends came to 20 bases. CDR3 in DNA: TGTGCCAGCAGCTTGTCCCCCAATGCCGGGCAGGGTAACTATGGCTACACCTTC. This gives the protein CASSLSPNAGQGNYGYTF.

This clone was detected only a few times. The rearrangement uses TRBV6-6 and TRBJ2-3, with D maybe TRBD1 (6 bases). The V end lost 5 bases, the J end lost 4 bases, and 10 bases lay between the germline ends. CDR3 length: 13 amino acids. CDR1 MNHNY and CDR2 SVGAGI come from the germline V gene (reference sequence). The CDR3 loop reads CASSRQESDTQYF. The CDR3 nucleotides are TGTGCCAGCAGTCGACAGGAATCAGATACGCAGTATTTT.

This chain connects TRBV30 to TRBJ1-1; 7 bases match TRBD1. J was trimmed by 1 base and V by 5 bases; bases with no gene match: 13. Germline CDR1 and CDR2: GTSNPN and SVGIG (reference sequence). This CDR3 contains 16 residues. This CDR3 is CAWGSTRGVPNTEAFF. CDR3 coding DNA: TGTGCCTGGGGCAGCACCAGGGGGGTTCCGAACACTGAAGCTTTCTTT.